A selection of T cell receptor beta chains follows, all from one sample in a study of T cell changes during pregnancy in multiple sclerosis. TCRdb's copy holds only in-frame clones and misses some; the assay was immunoSEQ multiplex PCR. The sample carries about 89,000 clones, about 91% recorded once. The starting material was peripheral blood, obtained after pregnancy. The receptor set was obtained from a female donor in good health, enrolled as a control in a pregnancy study. Each CDR3 is given with its conserved first and last residue. The order of the fields is CDR3 DNA, CDR3 protein, D gene, J gene, clone size, V gene. The D gene is left open where the match is weak. The size of a clone is reported for some rows only, either as once, few or many, or as a class for expanded clones.

TGTGCCAGCTCACCCCAGGACTATAGCAATCAGCCCCAGCATTTT,CASSPQDYSNQPQHF,NA,TRBJ1-5,NA,TRBV18
TGTGCCATCAGTGAGTCAGAACTTATGCCCTACGAGCAGTACTTC,CAISESELMPYEQYF,NA,TRBJ2-7,once,TRBV10-3
TGTGCCAGCTCATTGGGGCGGCTTCCGGCTGGGGCCAACGTCCTGACTTTC,CASSLGRLPAGANVLTF,NA,TRBJ2-6,NA,TRBV19
TGTGCCTGGAGTGTTACGGGACAGATATACTTC,CAWSVTGQIYF,TRBD1,TRBJ2-7,NA,TRBV30
TGTGCCAGCAGCCTTTCCGGGACAGGTGCCCCTGACTACGAGCAGTACTTC,CASSLSGTGAPDYEQYF,TRBD1,TRBJ2-7,NA,TRBV6-4
TGTGCCAGCAGTCTCCGGGACTCCACAGATACGCAGTATTTT,CASSLRDSTDTQYF,NA,TRBJ2-3,NA,TRBV6-1
TGTGCCAGCAGCTTAGAAGGACATGTCTCTGGAAACACCATATATTTT,CASSLEGHVSGNTIYF,NA,TRBJ1-3,NA,TRBV13
TGCAGCGTTGACGACAGGACTGGGGGAGCTTTCTTT,CSVDDRTGGAFF,NA,TRBJ1-1,NA,TRBV29-1
TGTGCCAGCAGTTCCGGGACAGGGGAGGAGCAGTACTTC,CASSSGTGEEQYF,TRBD1,TRBJ2-7,NA,TRBV28
TGTGCCAGCAGCCCAGGGGAGGCCAAAAACATTCAGTACTTC,CASSPGEAKNIQYF,NA,TRBJ2-4,NA,TRBV11-3
TGCGCCAGCAGCGGCCCAGGGGACACCGGGGAGCTGTTTTTT,CASSGPGDTGELFF,NA,TRBJ2-2,NA,TRBV5-1
TGCGCCAGCAGCTTCGACAGGGGCTCCTACGAGCAGTACTTC,CASSFDRGSYEQYF,TRBD1,TRBJ2-7,NA,TRBV5-1
TGCGCCAGCAGCTTGCGGGGTCCTAGCGGGAGAGACCCTAAATCGGACGAGCAGTACTTC,CASSLRGPSGRDPKSDEQYF,TRBD2,TRBJ2-7,NA,TRBV5-1
TGTGCCAGCAGCCCCAGGGCGATGGAGACCCAGTACTTC,CASSPRAMETQYF,NA,TRBJ2-5,NA,TRBV28
TGTGCCAGCAGCTTAGGGACAGGTCAAAGAGGCTACACCTTC,CASSLGTGQRGYTF,TRBD1,TRBJ1-2,NA,TRBV7-9
TGTGCCAGCAGCGTAGAACAGGCCCCCGAAATATATGGCTACACCTTC,CASSVEQAPEIYGYTF,NA,TRBJ1-2,once,TRBV9
TGTGCCAGCAGACGGACAGGTGGAAGCGAAAAACTGTTTTTT,CASRRTGGSEKLFF,TRBD1,TRBJ1-4,NA,TRBV4-2
TGTGCCAGCAGCTTAGGACAGGGATTGAATCAGCCCCAGCATTTT,CASSLGQGLNQPQHF,TRBD1,TRBJ1-5,NA,TRBV11-2
TGTGCCAGCAATTCCGGGGGCAATCAGCCCCAGCATTTT,CASNSGGNQPQHF,NA,TRBJ1-5,NA,TRBV27
TGTGCCAGCAGTTCAGGACCTTCTCGGGGCACTGAAGCTTTCTTT,CASSSGPSRGTEAFF,NA,TRBJ1-1,NA,TRBV2
TGCGCCAGCAGCTTGGCGCCCGGGACAAGGAACACTGAAGCTTTCTTT,CASSLAPGTRNTEAFF,NA,TRBJ1-1,NA,TRBV5-1
TGTGCCAGCAGGGTAACAGGGGGCAATTCACCCCTCCACTTT,CASRVTGGNSPLHF,TRBD1,TRBJ1-6,NA,TRBV28
TGTGCCAGCAGCTTTCTTCCGGCTGAAGCTTTCTTT,CASSFLPAEAFF,NA,TRBJ1-1,NA,TRBV7-9
TGTGCCAGCAGCTTAGAAGACAGGTGGAACACTGAAGCTTTCTTT,CASSLEDRWNTEAFF,NA,TRBJ1-1,NA,TRBV11-2
TGTGCCACCAGCAGAGGTTCGAATGAAAAACTGTTTTTT,CATSRGSNEKLFF,NA,TRBJ1-4,NA,TRBV15
TGTGCCAGCACACGAGAAATTAACAGGGATCAGCCCCAGCATTTT,CASTREINRDQPQHF,NA,TRBJ1-5,NA,TRBV6-1
TGCGCCAGCAGCTTGGGCAAAGACAGGGGGAGGAACACCATATATTTT,CASSLGKDRGRNTIYF,TRBD1,TRBJ1-3,NA,TRBV5-1
TGTGCCAGCTCACCCCGAATCACAGGGGAGGACACTGAAGCTTTCTTT,CASSPRITGEDTEAFF,TRBD1,TRBJ1-1,once,TRBV18
TGTGCCATCAGATCGGTAGAGACCCAGTACTTC,CAIRSVETQYF,NA,TRBJ2-5,NA,TRBV10-3
TGTGCCACCGTTGCCTGGGACATCTCTAATTCACCCCTCCACTTT,CATVAWDISNSPLHF,NA,TRBJ1-6,NA,TRBV28
TGTGCCAGAAGCTTACACCCTCCGGGACAGGGGATTGTTGAGCAGTTCTTC,CARSLHPPGQGIVEQFF,NA,TRBJ2-1,once,TRBV7-5
TGTGCCAGCACAGGACAGGGCGGTGAGCAGTTCTTC,CASTGQGGEQFF,TRBD1,TRBJ2-1,NA,TRBV7-9
TGTGCCAGCAGCTTAGAATCCGCAGGAAACTATGGCTACACCTTC,CASSLESAGNYGYTF,NA,TRBJ1-2,NA,TRBV11-2
TGCAGCGTTCTCCCCACAGGGAGCATTGCAACTAATGAAAAACTGTTTTTT,CSVLPTGSIATNEKLFF,NA,TRBJ1-4,NA,TRBV29-1
TGCGCCAGCACCCGGACAGGGGAGGCCGGGGAGCTGTTTTTT,CASTRTGEAGELFF,TRBD1,TRBJ2-2,NA,TRBV5-1
TGTGCCAGCAGTTACTCGACGGGCACTGAAGCTTTCTTT,CASSYSTGTEAFF,NA,TRBJ1-1,NA,TRBV6-5
TGTGCCACCAGCCTACCCGTACAGGGGAAGGAAGGCTACACCTTC,CATSLPVQGKEGYTF,TRBD1,TRBJ1-2,NA,TRBV15
TGTGCCAGCAGCCCACCTGGTAGGGCAGGGGGCGCGGGGGGCTACACCTTC,CASSPPGRAGGAGGYTF,TRBD1,TRBJ1-2,NA,TRBV5-6
TGTGCCACCAGCAGATCACACGGGGGAGGCAATGAGCAGTTCTTC,CATSRSHGGGNEQFF,NA,TRBJ2-1,NA,TRBV15
TGTGCCATCAGCGGCCGTTTGGTGGGGGGCAATGAGCAGTTCTTC,CAISGRLVGGNEQFF,NA,TRBJ2-1,NA,TRBV10-3
TGCAGTGCTAGAGACAGAGATACGCAGTATTTT,CSARDRDTQYF,NA,TRBJ2-3,NA,TRBV20-1